The 9 T cell receptor beta chains below come from one sample, sequenced in a study of cytomegalovirus exposure and HLA in healthy donors (dated by TCRdb to 2016 to 2017). The library was made by the immunoSEQ multiplex PCR assay. A mixture of 60 forward primers for TCR Vbeta segments and 13 reverse primers for TCR Jbeta segments was used in the multiplex PCR. TCRdb mirrors the immuneACCESS table, restricted to in-frame sequences. Some clones are absent from its copies; in checked studies, under half trace to an unresolved V gene, and the reason for the others is unknown. The sample table holds around 150,000 clones. The ten largest clones capture over 1% of the sample. The sequencing input was PBMCs. The receptors originated from a woman between 55 and 75 years old in good health and CMV-seronegative.

The genes are TRBV5-1 and TRBJ1-5, with D perhaps matching TRBD1 (5 bases). The V and J ends lost 0 bases and 0 bases respectively, with 10 bases between them. This CDR3 is 16 amino acids long. CDR1 SGHRS and CDR2 YFSETQ come from the germline V gene. The CDR3 region is CASSLEGLNSNQPQHF. CDR3 nucleotide sequence: TGCGCCAGCAGCTTGGAGGGACTCAATAGCAATCAGCCCCAGCATTTT.

The chain joins TRBV6-1 to TRBJ1-1; D remains ambiguous. V lost 4 bases and J lost 7, with 10 bases in between. The CDR3 sequence is 12 residues long. Germline assignment: CDR1 MNHNS and CDR2 SASEGT. In DNA, the CDR3 is TGTGCCAGCAGTGGGTTTCAGTTTGAAGCTTTCTTT. It specifies CASSGFQFEAFF.

This chain connects TRBV19 to TRBJ2-2; D gene uncertain. Germline loops: CDR1 LNHDA, CDR2 SQIVND (reference sequence). This CDR3 is built from 14 residues. V lost 2 bases and J lost 5, with 9 bases in between. CDR3: CASSIRQNTGELFF. The CDR3 nucleotides read TGTGCCAGTAGTATACGACAAAATACCGGGGAGCTGTTTTTT.

The chain is built from TRBV7-8 and TRBJ1-1; D perhaps matches TRBD1 (6 bases). Germline V gene data show CDR1 as SGHVS and CDR2 as FQNEAQ. This CDR3 contains 14 residues. With 1 base removed from V and 4 bases from J, the gap between germline ends came to 10 bases. The CDR3 reads CASSLGGLGTEAFF. The DNA for the CDR3 is TGTGCCAGCAGCTTAGGGGGGCTAGGCACTGAAGCTTTCTTT.

The genes are TRBV5-8 and TRBJ1-2, with D maybe TRBD1 (5 bases). Per the germline V gene, CDR1 is SGHTS and CDR2 is YDEGEE. The ends were cut back, 2 bases at V and 8 bases at J, with 13 bases in the middle. This CDR3 is 13 amino acids long. DNA of the CDR3: TGTGCCAGCAGCTTAAAGGGGCGCAGGGGCTACACCTTC. Protein: CASSLKGRRGYTF.

The chain recombines TRBV6-6 with TRBJ1-2; D unresolved. Germline-derived CDR1 and CDR2 are MNHNY and SVGAGI (reference sequence). Trimming took off 6 bases at V and 2 bases at J, with 4 bases between the two ends. This CDR3 has 11 residues. The CDR3 sequence: CASSPNYGYTF. DNA of the CDR3: TGTGCCAGCAGCCCAAACTATGGCTACACCTTC.

The chain recombines TRBV6-5 with TRBJ2-5, with 7 positions matching TRBD2. The CDR3 has 15 residues. The junction had 10 bases not matched to a gene; V was cut back by 7 bases and J by 2 bases. Germline V gene lookup returns CDR1 MNHEY and CDR2 SVGAGI. The CDR3 DNA sequence: TGTGCCAGCACCCCCTCGCTAGCGGTTCAAGAGACCCAGTACTTC. Protein product: CASTPSLAVQETQYF.

This chain uses TRBV6-5 with TRBJ2-3; TRBD1 agrees at 8 bases. This CDR3 has 15 residues. After removal of 6 bases from V and 2 bases from J, the junction contained 7 bases not matched to a gene. Germline values: CDR1 MNHEY, CDR2 SVGAGI. CDR3 loop: CASRTTGAITDTQYF. CDR3 DNA: TGTGCCAGCAGAACGACAGGGGCGATCACAGATACGCAGTATTTT.

With respect to this clone: This sample also contains other DNA sequences that code for the same CDR3. The rearrangement joins TRBV7-3 to TRBJ1-1; TRBD1 matches at 8 bases. The CDR3 sequence is 14 residues long. The V gene's germline CDR1 is SGHTA and CDR2 FQGTGA. With V trimmed by 3 bases and J by 1 base, 1 base remained unmatched. The CDR3 region has the DNA TGTGCCAGCAGCTTGACAGGGGAGAACACTGAAGCTTTCTTT. This encodes CASSLTGENTEAFF.